The 22 T cell receptor beta chains below come from one sample, sequenced in a study of PD-L1 blockade in urothelial cancer. Regarding time point: pretreatment peripheral blood. Only in-frame clones appear in the TCRdb table, and some are missing; sequencing was by immunoSEQ multiplex PCR. The data contain about 55,000 clones, 84% of them singletons. Specimen: PBMCs, collected around atezolizumab (anti-PD-L1) treatment. The receptors come from a man in his fifties with urothelial cancer.

This chain uses TRBV7-2 with TRBJ2-7; D is perhaps TRBD2 (6 bases). The CDR3 is 16 residues long. Germline loops: CDR1 SGHTA, CDR2 FQGNSA. V was cut by 3 bases and J by 6 bases, with 21 bases left in between. The CDR3 nucleotides are TGTGCCAGCAGCTTCGGAGGGACCGGTAAAGCGTCCGAGCAGTACTTC. Protein product: CASSFGGTGKASEQYF.

V usage is TRBV6-1 and J usage is TRBJ2-3; the match to TRBD2 covers 14 bases. The CDR3 loop spans 17 amino acids. J lost 3 bases, V lost 4 bases, and 6 bases had no gene match. CDR1 MNHNS and CDR2 SASEGT come from the germline V gene. The CDR3 DNA follows: TGTGCCAGCAGTGGGACTAGCGGGGGGATTGGTACAGATACGCAGTATTTT. Encoded protein: CASSGTSGGIGTDTQYF.

This chain links TRBV15 with TRBJ2-2; D might be TRBD2 (7 bases). The CDR3 loop spans 17 amino acids. Germline V gives CDR1 LNHNV, CDR2 YYDKDF (reference sequence). V gave up 0 bases and J gave up 5 bases, with 16 bases separating them. CDR3 sequence: CATSRDRGGGHTGELFF. DNA for the CDR3: TGTGCCACCAGCAGAGATAGGGGGGGAGGGCATACCGGGGAGCTGTTTTTT.

The chain has TRBV7-6 and TRBJ1-6; 9 bases are shared with TRBD1. From germline, CDR1 is SGHVS and CDR2 FNYEAQ. The CDR3 is made up of 16 amino acids. Trimming removed 1 base from V and 7 bases from J; junction bases left unmatched: 5. CDR3 residues: CASSLVGQGMNSPLHF. In nucleotides, the CDR3 is TGTGCCAGCAGCTTAGTGGGACAGGGAATGAATTCACCCCTCCACTTT.

This clone occurred once. The chain couples TRBV9 to TRBJ1-1; D ambiguous. CDR1 and CDR2 (germline): SGDLS, YYNGEE. The CDR3 consists of 15 residues. Trimming left V 0 bases short and J 4 bases short, with 13 bases between. The chain's CDR3 is CASSVGSGRATEAFF. The CDR3 DNA sequence: TGTGCCAGCAGCGTAGGCTCGGGGAGGGCCACTGAAGCTTTCTTT.

The V and J genes are TRBV5-4 and TRBJ1-2; tentative D call: TRBD1 (6 bases). In germline, CDR1 is SGHNT, CDR2 YYREEE (reference sequence). V lost 4 bases and J 4 bases, leaving 11 bases between the germline ends. This CDR3 is built from 13 residues. Here the CDR3 DNA reads TGTGCCAGCAGCATTACAGGGATCTATGGCTACACCTTC. Translated, it gives CASSITGIYGYTF.

The chain couples TRBV5-1 to TRBJ1-2, with 9 bases matching TRBD1. CDR1 is SGHRS, CDR2 YFSETQ, per germline. Germline trimming cut 3 bases from V and 5 bases from J; bases unmatched to any gene: 11. This CDR3 spans 16 amino acids. CDR3 sequence: CASSSGGGQGSYGYTF. As DNA, the CDR3 is TGCGCCAGCAGCTCGGGGGGGGGACAGGGTTCTTATGGCTACACCTTC.

This chain joins TRBV13 and TRBJ2-3; D might be TRBD1 (5 bases). This CDR3 spans 20 amino acids. The V gene lost 0 bases and the J gene lost 0 bases, with 22 bases spanning the gap. The germline V gene encodes CDR1 PRHDT and CDR2 FYEKMQ (reference sequence). CDR3 sequence (DNA): TGTGCCAGCAGCTTAGGGGATGCCCGGACACCTTTATCTAGCACAGATACGCAGTATTTT. The encoded protein is CASSLGDARTPLSSTDTQYF.

The chain recombines TRBV19 with TRBJ2-7; 8 bases match TRBD2. With V trimmed by 3 bases and J by 3 bases, 4 bases remained unmatched. The CDR3 has 14 residues. Germline CDR1 LNHDA, CDR2 SQIVND (reference sequence). The CDR3 loop reads CASSIGRVGYEQYF. CDR3 DNA: TGTGCCAGTAGTATCGGGAGGGTTGGCTACGAGCAGTACTTC.

The genes are TRBV5-1 and TRBJ2-5; no definite D call. Germline CDR1 and CDR2: SGHRS and YFSETQ. V was clipped by 3 bases and J by 2 bases, with 2 bases between them. The CDR3 runs 11 residues. This CDR3 reads CASSSQETQYF. The CDR3 nucleotides are TGCGCCAGCAGCTCACAAGAGACCCAGTACTTC.

This rearrangement joins TRBV9 to TRBJ2-6, with unresolved D. In germline, CDR1 is SGDLS, CDR2 YYNGEE. Trimming pared 4 bases from V and 0 bases from J, leaving 8 bases between. The CDR3 has 15 amino acids. CDR3 region: CASSPDNSGANVLTF. Here the CDR3 DNA reads TGTGCCAGCAGCCCAGACAACTCTGGGGCCAACGTCCTGACTTTC. The full variable domain, completed using reference TRBV9 and TRBJ2-6, is DSGVTQTPKHLITATGQRVTLRCSPRSGDLSVYWYQQSLDQGLQFLIQYYNGEERAKGNILERFSAQQFPDLHSELNLSSLELGDSALYFCASSPDNSGANVLTFGAGSRLTVL.

This clone has a single count. V usage is TRBV4-3 and J usage is TRBJ2-3; 10 bases map to TRBD2. CDR1 is LGHNA, CDR2 YSLEER, per germline. V shed 1 base, J shed 12 bases, and the junction held 7 bases outside the gene matches. The CDR3 has 14 residues. DNA for the CDR3: TGCGCCAGCAGCCAAGGGACTAGCGGCCCTTCACAGTATTTT. Translating gives CASSQGTSGPSQYF.

This clone was found once. The J gene is TRBJ2-7, the V gene TRBV11-2; D not certain. Looked up from germline, CDR1 is SGHAT and CDR2 is FQNNGV. CDR3 length: 12 residues. Trimming shortened V by 3 bases and J by 6 bases, and 9 bases separated the two germline ends. The CDR3 DNA reads TGTGCCAGCAGCTTTTCCCAGGTCGAGCAGTACTTC. This translates into CASSFSQVEQYF.

This sequence joins TRBV30 and TRBJ2-3, with 9 bases lining up with TRBD1. V lost 2 bases and J lost 5; bases outside the gene matches: 5. The CDR3 consists of 14 residues. CDR1 and CDR2 from the germline V gene are GTSNPN and SVGIG (reference sequence). CDR3 protein: CAWSIQGAGDTQYF. The CDR3 DNA sequence: TGTGCCTGGAGTATACAGGGGGCGGGAGATACGCAGTATTTT.

The chain couples TRBV5-1 to TRBJ2-2, with 12 bases aligning to TRBD2. The CDR3 is 17 amino acids. Germline V gene sequence: CDR1 SGHRS, CDR2 YFSETQ. The trim removed 0 bases at V and 6 bases at J, leaving 6 bases unmatched. CDR3 in DNA: TGCGCCAGCAGCTTGGAACGGACTAGCGGGATGGCCGGGGAGCTGTTTTTT. It yields the protein CASSLERTSGMAGELFF.

The rearrangement joins TRBV7-6 to TRBJ2-5; D is possibly TRBD1 (6 bases). V shed 1 base and J shed 4 bases, with 10 bases lying between them. Germline V CDR1 and CDR2: SGHVS, FNYEAQ. The CDR3 sequence is 14 residues long. The CDR3 sequence is CASSLEPGVETQYF. The CDR3 DNA reads as TGTGCCAGCAGCTTAGAACCAGGGGTAGAGACCCAGTACTTC.

CDR3 sequence reads: CASSIVGSYEQYF. The CDR3 DNA follows: TGTGCCAGTAGTATCGTCGGCTCCTACGAGCAGTACTTC. The rearrangement uses TRBV19 and TRBJ2-7; no firm D call. The CDR3 totals 13 residues. The V end was cut by 3 bases, the J end by 0 bases, with 6 bases between. Germline V gene data show CDR1 as LNHDA and CDR2 as SQIVND (reference sequence).

The chain has TRBV19 and TRBJ2-1, with a possible D match to TRBD1 (6 bases). V lost 4 bases and J 1 base, leaving 11 bases between the germline ends. Germline loops: CDR1 LNHDA, CDR2 SQIVND (reference sequence). The CDR3 is made up of 15 amino acids. For the CDR3, the DNA is TGTGCCAGTAGTACTGGACAGCCGTCCTACAATGAGCAGTTCTTC. Translating gives CASSTGQPSYNEQFF.

The chain couples TRBV9 to TRBJ2-5; maybe TRBD1 (6 bases). Trimming shortened V by 4 bases and J by 1 base, and 11 bases separated the two germline ends. The CDR3 is 14 amino acids. Germline V lookup: CDR1 SGDLS, CDR2 YYNGEE. CDR3 residues: CASSPGTLQETQYF. As DNA, the CDR3 is TGTGCCAGCAGCCCCGGGACACTCCAAGAGACCCAGTACTTC.

The gene calls are TRBV19 and TRBJ2-5; 11 bases match TRBD1. Looked up from germline, CDR1 is LNHDA and CDR2 is SQIVND (reference sequence). The CDR3 extends over 16 amino acids. The J segment lost 4 bases and the V segment lost 6 bases, leaving 10 bases of the junction unmatched. CDR3 sequence: CASSLGQGASGETQYF. The CDR3 nucleotides read TGTGCCAGTAGCCTAGGACAGGGGGCTAGTGGAGAGACCCAGTACTTC.

The chain combines TRBV5-6 with TRBJ2-2; 9 nucleotides match TRBD2. The CDR3 extends over 16 amino acids. Germline-derived CDR1 and CDR2 are SGHDT and YYEEEE. V shed 0 bases and J 4 bases; nucleotides not matched to a gene: 4. CDR3 residues: CASSLAGGRATGELFF. In nucleotides, the CDR3 is TGTGCCAGCAGCTTGGCGGGCGGGAGGGCCACCGGGGAGCTGTTTTTT. Based on the CDR3 plus reference TRBV5-6 and TRBJ2-2, the full variable domain is DAGVTQSPTHLIKTRGQQVTLRCSPKSGHDTVSWYQQALGQGPQFIFQYYEEEERQRGNFPDRFSGHQFPNYSSELNVNALLLGDSALYLCASSLAGGRATGELFFGEGSRLTVL.

This clone was found once. This chain connects TRBV7-3 to TRBJ2-7; weak D call: TRBD2 (6 bases). The CDR3 contains 17 residues. CDR1 and CDR2 (germline): SGHTA, FQGTGA. With 1 base removed from V and 0 bases from J, the gap between germline ends came to 16 bases. The CDR3 is CASSLIGRWESSYEQYF. Here the CDR3 DNA reads TGTGCCAGCAGCTTAATCGGGAGATGGGAAAGCTCCTACGAGCAGTACTTC.